The clone carrying this TCR beta chain was recorded a few times. As it was prepared, the TCRbeta library received unique molecular identifiers. TCRdb re-analysed the PCR reads in MiXCR, keeping a single row per CDR3 protein. The sample carries about 500,000 distinct CDR3 sequences, 32% recorded once. These data originate in a study of T-cell reconstitution after alpha-beta-depleted transplantation in children. CDR1 is SGHDT, CDR2 YYEEEE, per germline. The CDR3 length is 11 residues. Trimming took off 4 bases at V and 5 bases at J, with 6 bases between the two ends. The V and J genes are TRBV5-6 and TRBJ1-2, with unresolved D. This TCR came from a human donor who donated a stem cell graft to a child with aplastic anemia. Sample: PBMCs from the stem cell graft donor, taken from the stem cell graft. CDR3 sequence (DNA): TGTGCCAGCAGCAGGGAATATGGCTACACCTTC. Translating it yields CASSREYGYTF. The whole variable domain, filled in from reference TRBV5-6 and TRBJ1-2, reads DAGVTQSPTHLIKTRGQQVTLRCSPKSGHDTVSWYQQALGQGPQFIFQYYEEEERQRGNFPDRFSGHQFPNYSSELNVNALLLGDSALYLCASSREYGYTFGSGTRLTVV.